This T cell receptor beta chain was documented in a study of cytomegalovirus exposure and HLA in healthy donors. The PCR ran on 60 Vbeta and 13 Jbeta primers. TCRdb keeps only in-frame clones here, not all; method: immunoSEQ multiplex PCR. This sample carries 150,000 to 200,000 clones, 60% to 80% of them seen once, and the ten largest clones take about 2.4%. Worth noting for this clone: The antigen remains unidentified.

Whole-study results and caveats: TCR beta V- and J-gene trimming was later associated with a missense DCLRE1C variant. Reports credit the classifier with highly specific, highly sensitive diagnosis of cytomegalovirus status.

Germline V gene data show CDR1 as SGHNT and CDR2 as YYREEE (reference sequence). This CDR3 has 15 residues. V dropped 1 base and J dropped 9; count of bases not matched to a gene: 10. The sequencing input was PBMCs. This receptor was taken from a woman between 40 and 50 years old in good health and CMV-seropositive. This chain uses TRBV5-4 with TRBJ2-3; 8 positions match TRBD1. The CDR3 here is CASSLRQGAGDTQYF. The CDR3 DNA sequence: TGTGCCAGCAGCTTGAGGCAGGGGGCCGGGGACACGCAGTATTTT.